One and the same sample provided the 27 T cell receptor beta chains below, sequenced in a study of T cells in tumors after PD-1 blockade. Assay used: immunoSEQ multiplex PCR; TCRdb lists only in-frame clones, some missing. The table includes more than 50,000 clones, roughly 70% detected once. The material was PBMCs, obtained after anti-PD-1 treatment. The receptors originated from a human donor with basal cell carcinoma.

The V gene is TRBV29-1, the J gene TRBJ2-3, with 11 bases aligning to TRBD2. There are 15 residues in the CDR3. Germline V gene sequence: CDR1 SQVTM, CDR2 ANQGSEA. V lost 5 bases, J lost 7 bases, and 11 bases stayed unmatched. DNA for the CDR3: TGCAGCGTTTTCCAACTAGCGGGGGCTCCTCATACGCAGTATTTT. This translates into CSVFQLAGAPHTQYF.

The rearrangement uses TRBV5-1 and TRBJ1-1; D remains ambiguous. Germline V gene sequence: CDR1 SGHRS, CDR2 YFSETQ. The V end was cut by 0 bases, the J end by 8 bases, with 8 bases between. The CDR3 is 12 residues long. This CDR3 is CASSLVTDEAFF. The DNA of the CDR3 is TGCGCCAGCAGCTTGGTTACAGACGAAGCTTTCTTT.

The chain carries TRBV7-9 and TRBJ1-3, with D unclear. The CDR3 loop spans 16 amino acids. Per the germline V gene, CDR1 is SEHNR and CDR2 is FQNEAQ (reference sequence). The V end lost 5 bases, the J end lost 0 bases, and 14 bases lay between the germline ends. The CDR3, as DNA: TGTGCCAGCAGCGCCAGTCTGACCGTCTCTGGAAACACCATATATTTT. It translates to CASSASLTVSGNTIYF.

The chain employs TRBV5-4 and TRBJ1-2; TRBD1 agrees at 8 bases. Trimming took 3 bases from V and 13 from J; bases not matched to a gene: 8. The CDR3 consists of 12 residues. Per germline, CDR1 SGHNT and CDR2 YYREEE (reference sequence). CDR3 loop: CASSWDRTGLTF. In nucleotides, the CDR3 is TGTGCCAGCAGCTGGGACCGGACAGGGCTCACCTTC. Variable domain in full (rest from reference TRBV5-4 and TRBJ1-2): ETGVTQSPTHLIKTRGQQVTLRCSSQSGHNTVSWYQQALGQGPQFIFQYYREEENGRGNFPPRFSGLQFPNYSSELNVNALELDDSALYLCASSWDRTGLTFGSGTRLTVV.

This clone was counted a single time. The rearrangement uses TRBV7-2 and TRBJ1-2; 7 nucleotides agree with TRBD1. This CDR3 spans 15 amino acids. The junction had 9 bases not matched to a gene; V was cut back by 4 bases and J by 4 bases. The germline V gene encodes CDR1 SGHTA and CDR2 FQGNSA. DNA of the CDR3: TGTGCCAGCAGCTCTGAGACAGGGACGATCTATGGCTACACCTTC. This gives the protein CASSSETGTIYGYTF.

This clone has only one observation. The rearrangement links TRBV10-3 to TRBJ2-7, with 9 bases lining up with TRBD1. The CDR3 length is 15 residues. Per the germline V gene, CDR1 is ENHRY and CDR2 is SYGVKD. Trimming at V came to 2 bases and at J to 6 bases, leaving 8 bases not matched to a gene. CDR3 sequence: CAISEPGTGYGEQYF. In DNA form, the CDR3 reads TGTGCCATCAGTGAGCCCGGGACAGGGTACGGCGAGCAGTACTTC.

This chain connects TRBV11-2 to TRBJ2-5; 8 bases fit TRBD1. The CDR3 is 13 residues long. Germline V gene lookup returns CDR1 SGHAT and CDR2 FQNNGV. V lost 4 bases to trimming and J lost 3 bases; unmatched junction nucleotides: 1. CDR3 sequence: CASSSDREETQYF. The CDR3 DNA sequence: TGTGCCAGCAGCTCGGACAGGGAAGAGACCCAGTACTTC.

J is TRBJ2-6 and V is TRBV2, with D perhaps given as TRBD1 or TRBD2 (5 bases each). The CDR3 is 14 amino acids. Trimming removed 4 bases at V and 2 bases at J, with 6 bases between. Germline V lookup: CDR1 SNHLY, CDR2 FYNNEI. CDR3 sequence: CASSVGPGANVLTF. CDR3 DNA sequence: TGTGCCAGCAGTGTGGGACCTGGGGCCAACGTCCTGACTTTC.

The chain employs TRBV2 and TRBJ1-3; TRBD1 is a possible D gene (5 bases). V was clipped by 0 bases and J by 4 bases, with 16 bases between them. The CDR3 contains 17 residues. Germline lookup yields CDR1 SNHLY and CDR2 FYNNEI. The CDR3 bases are TGTGCCAGCAGTGAAGCCTCTGGACACCCGCGGGGAAACACCATATATTTT. Translated, it gives CASSEASGHPRGNTIYF.

This chain joins TRBV10-3 and TRBJ1-5, with TRBD1 as a possible D gene (5 bases). Per germline, CDR1 ENHRY and CDR2 SYGVKD. This CDR3 is 14 amino acids long. V dropped 3 bases and J dropped 4 bases, with 10 bases sitting between them. The CDR3 spells CAISDERGNQPQHF. CDR3 nucleotide sequence: TGTGCCATCAGTGACGAAAGGGGAAATCAGCCCCAGCATTTT.

This CDR3 reads CSASDRDRAYGYTF. The CDR3 bases are TGCAGTGCTAGTGACCGGGACAGGGCCTATGGCTACACCTTC. The V and J genes are TRBV20-1 and TRBJ1-2; 9 positions agree with TRBD1. Germline CDR1 and CDR2: DFQATT and SNEGSKA (reference sequence). J gave up 4 bases and V 3 bases, and 6 bases lay outside the gene matches. CDR3 length equals 14 residues.

The V gene is TRBV7-2, the J gene TRBJ2-3; the match to TRBD2 covers 11 bases. In germline, CDR1 is SGHTA, CDR2 FQGNSA. Unmatched junction bases numbered 3, after V lost 1 base and J lost 15 bases. The CDR3 length is 12 residues. DNA for the CDR3: TGTGCCAGCAGCTTAGGGACTAGCGGGTCATATTTT. Translating gives CASSLGTSGSYF. The variable domain in full, completed from reference TRBV7-2 and TRBJ2-3, reads GAGVSQSPSNKVTEKGKDVELRCDPISGHTALYWYRQSLGQGLEFLIYFQGNSAPDKSGLPSDRFSAERTGGSVSTLTIQRTQQEDSAVYLCASSLGTSGSYFGPGTRLTVL.

J is TRBJ2-1 and V is TRBV6-5; tentatively, D is TRBD1 (6 bases). The germline CDR1 and CDR2 sequences are MNHEY and SVGAGI. The CDR3 has 16 residues. The V and J ends lost 2 bases and 0 bases respectively, with 11 bases between them. The CDR3 nucleotides are TGTGCCAGCAGTTACCGGGACAAAGCCTCCTACAATGAGCAGTTCTTC. Translation: CASSYRDKASYNEQFF.

This clone was recorded a few times. CDR3 DNA: TGTGCCACAGCCGGGACCACAGATACGCAGTATTTT. Translating it yields CATAGTTDTQYF. This chain joins TRBV24-1 and TRBJ2-3; D possibly uses TRBD1 or TRBD2 (5 bases each). The CDR3 contains 12 residues. The germline V and J ends were trimmed by 10 bases and 2 bases, with 9 bases remaining between them. From germline, CDR1 is KGHDR and CDR2 SFDVKD.

V usage is TRBV9 and J usage is TRBJ1-6, with 7 nucleotides matching TRBD1. The length of the CDR3 is 18 residues. V lost 0 bases to trimming and J lost 0 bases; unmatched junction nucleotides: 6. In germline, CDR1 is SGDLS, CDR2 YYNGEE. The CDR3 loop reads CASSVASGGPSYNSPLHF. CDR3 coding DNA: TGTGCCAGCAGCGTAGCTTCAGGGGGTCCCTCCTATAATTCACCCCTCCACTTT.

The chain carries TRBV5-1 and TRBJ2-1, with D possibly matching TRBD1 (5 bases). The CDR3 extends over 14 amino acids. Germline loops: CDR1 SGHRS, CDR2 YFSETQ. V lost 2 bases and J lost 0, with 6 bases in between. The CDR3 DNA follows: TGCGCCAGCAGCTTAGACAGCTCCTACAATGAGCAGTTCTTC. Its protein is CASSLDSSYNEQFF.

The chain carries TRBV14 and TRBJ2-7, with a possible D match to TRBD1 (5 bases). V shed 4 bases and J shed 3 bases, with 13 bases lying between them. The CDR3 contains 14 residues. Germline values: CDR1 SGHDN, CDR2 FVKESK. The CDR3 DNA follows: TGTGCCAGCAGCCCCCCAGGGTTCCTCTACGAGCAGTACTTC. It translates to CASSPPGFLYEQYF. Variable domain in full (rest from reference TRBV14 and TRBJ2-7): EAGVTQFPSHSVIEKGQTVTLRCDPISGHDNLYWYRRVMGKEIKFLLHFVKESKQDESGMPNNRFLAERTGGTYSTLKVQPAELEDSGVYFCASSPPGFLYEQYFGPGTRLTVT.

The CDR3: CASIVGQMETQYF. The CDR3 coding sequence is TGTGCCAGCATAGTCGGACAGATGGAGACCCAGTACTTC. V is TRBV2 and J is TRBJ2-5, with a possible D match to TRBD1 (6 bases). V gave up 7 bases and J gave up 5 bases, with 14 bases separating them. CDR1 SNHLY and CDR2 FYNNEI come from the germline V gene. The CDR3 is 13 amino acids.

The chain employs TRBV5-6 and TRBJ2-3; perhaps D is TRBD1 or TRBD2 (5 bases each). V was shortened by 2 bases and J by 0 bases, with 10 bases between the two germline ends. The CDR3 is made up of 15 amino acids. From germline, CDR1 is SGHDT and CDR2 YYEEEE. CDR3 in amino acids: CASSFSWDSTDTQYF. The CDR3 nucleotides are TGTGCCAGCAGCTTCTCGTGGGACAGCACAGATACGCAGTATTTT.

The sample holds one count of this clone. The V call is TRBV7-7, the J call TRBJ2-3, with 13 bases matching TRBD2. This CDR3 contains 16 residues. The germline gives CDR1 SSHAT, CDR2 FNYEAQ (reference sequence). The trim removed 3 bases at V and 5 bases at J, leaving 5 bases unmatched. CDR3 sequence reads: CASSLRLAGGIDTQYF. The CDR3 DNA sequence: TGTGCCAGCAGCTTGCGACTAGCGGGGGGTATAGATACGCAGTATTTT.

Only a few counts were recorded for this clone. V is TRBV5-6 and J is TRBJ2-5, with TRBD2 identical over 8 bases. Germline V gene lookup returns CDR1 SGHDT and CDR2 YYEEEE. The CDR3 runs 17 residues. V shed 1 base, J shed 2 bases, and the junction held 10 bases outside the gene matches. CDR3 bases: TGTGCCAGCAGCTTGTATACCAGCGGGGGTTTACAAGAGACCCAGTACTTC. Translating it yields CASSLYTSGGLQETQYF.

The chain uses TRBV15 and TRBJ1-1; D call uncertain. This CDR3 contains 14 residues. V lost 1 base and J lost 4, with 10 bases in between. The germline gives CDR1 LNHNV, CDR2 YYDKDF (reference sequence). The CDR3 spells CATSRGGSGTEAFF. CDR3 coding DNA: TGTGCCACCAGCAGAGGGGGTTCGGGCACTGAAGCTTTCTTT.

The sample holds a few counts of this clone. V and J are TRBV7-2 and TRBJ2-2; 9 bases are a match to TRBD1. The V segment lost 3 bases and the J segment 6 bases; nucleotides outside the gene matches: 11. CDR3 length: 17 residues. CDR1 is SGHTA, CDR2 FQGNSA, per germline. As DNA, the CDR3 is TGTGCCAGCAGCTTTCGTACGTCGACAGGGGGGGCCGGGGAGCTGTTTTTT. As protein: CASSFRTSTGGAGELFF.

This clone was picked up a small number of times. J is TRBJ1-5 and V is TRBV6-5, with D unresolved. This CDR3 has 14 residues. Germline V gene sequence: CDR1 MNHEY, CDR2 SVGAGI. V dropped 7 bases and J dropped 4 bases, with 14 bases sitting between them. The CDR3 is CASTPGGMNQPQHF. CDR3 DNA sequence: TGTGCCAGCACCCCGGGAGGAATGAATCAGCCCCAGCATTTT.

The V and J genes are TRBV29-1 and TRBJ2-5; TRBD1 might be the D (5 bases). CDR3 length: 14 residues. Germline V CDR1 and CDR2: SQVTM, ANQGSEA. V was trimmed by 3 bases and J by 2 bases, leaving 13 bases between them. CDR3 region: CSVDGSGKQETQYF. The CDR3 DNA reads TGCAGCGTTGATGGGTCAGGGAAACAAGAGACCCAGTACTTC.

The DNA for the CDR3 is TGTGCCTGGTCAGGAAGTTCACCCCTCCACTTT. Translated: CAWSGSSPLHF. The V gene is TRBV30, the J gene TRBJ1-6; no definite D call. This CDR3 has 11 residues. The germline gives CDR1 GTSNPN, CDR2 SVGIG (reference sequence). Trimming removed 5 bases at V and 9 bases at J, with 8 bases between. Drawing the rest from reference TRBV30 and TRBJ1-6, the complete variable domain is SQTIHQWPATLVQPVGSPLSLECTVEGTSNPNLYWYRQAAGRGLQLLFYSVGIGQISSEVPQNLSASRPQDRQFILSSKKLLLSDSGFYLCAWSGSSPLHFGNGTRLTVT.

The J gene is TRBJ1-1, the V gene TRBV30, with D uncertain. The CDR3 is 13 amino acids. Germline V gene sequence: CDR1 GTSNPN, CDR2 SVGIG (reference sequence). V lost 2 bases and J 1 base, leaving 8 bases between the germline ends. CDR3 nucleotide sequence: TGTGCCTGGAGTAGGAATCCGAACACTGAAGCTTTCTTT. Amino acid sequence: CAWSRNPNTEAFF.